The clone carrying this TCR beta chain was counted ten times or more. Antigen unknown. As to time point: longitudinal time-point 2. Libraries used 2 million unsorted PBMCs kept frozen in RNAlater. This record comes from a study of neurological immune-mediated disorders. cDNA was made by 5'RACE with 10-nucleotide random UMIs. TCRdb re-analysed the 5' RACE reads in MiXCR, keeping a single row per CDR3 protein. The sample shows 65,000 to 95,000 distinct CDR3 sequences, 5.8% of them seen only once. V lost 3 bases and J lost 7, with 12 bases in between. The CDR3 sequence is 14 residues long. The germline gives CDR1 KGHSH, CDR2 LQKENI. The study, taken as a whole, reports: CDR3 amino acid sequences of expanded clones were not shared across subjects, a result suggesting private repertoires in all groups. Phylogenetic grouping assigned the repertoires of 18 of 34 multiple sclerosis patients to one related-CDR3 cluster, which constitutes a possible signature.

The chain recombines TRBV18 with TRBJ1-4; D unresolved. Specimen: PBMCs. This sequence originates from a woman in her sixties with multiple sclerosis. As DNA, the CDR3 is TGTGCCAGCTCACCCAGTAGGGAGGCTGAAAAACTGTTTTTT. Translated, it gives CASSPSREAEKLFF.